The 24 T cell receptor beta chains listed next were all sequenced from one sample in a study of T cells expressing NK-cell markers. TCRdb reworked the 5' RACE reads into one entry per CDR3 protein, no DNA. This sample's clone table lists about 460,000 distinct CDR3 sequences. Sequenced material: blood T cells: a sorted CD56 or NKG2C T cell subset, CD4+ or CD8+ T cells, or bulk PBMC T cells (not recorded which). All receptors come from a woman aged 50 to 65 in good health.

The rearrangement uses TRBV12-3 or TRBV12-4 and TRBJ1-6; TCRdb lists TRBD1, though no DNA is available to test this call. The length of the CDR3 is 15 residues. CDR3 amino acids: CASSRDRGVNSPLHF.

V and J are TRBV4-1 and TRBJ1-4; TCRdb gives TRBD1 as the D gene, but with no DNA this cannot be confirmed. Germline loops: CDR1 MGHRA, CDR2 YSYEKL. The CDR3 is 15 residues long. CDR3 loop: CASSQGGTFKEKLFF.

The chain couples TRBV20-1 to TRBJ2-5; TCRdb's D gene call, TRBD2, goes unchecked for lack of DNA. The CDR3 is 18 residues long. CDR1 is DFQATT, CDR2 SNEGSKA, per germline (reference sequence). The CDR3 loop is CSARGGLADPSYQETQYF.

CDR3 loop: CASRAQRAYTDAQYF. The chain has TRBV28 and TRBJ2-3; TCRdb proposes TRBD2, but this gene call is untestable without DNA. Germline CDR1 MDHEN, CDR2 SYDVKM. This CDR3 region has 15 residues.

The chain employs TRBV5-1 and TRBJ2-7; TCRdb calls TRBD1, which cannot be checked without DNA. CDR1 is SGHRS and CDR2 is YFSETQ in the germline V gene. CDR3 length: 16 amino acids. CDR3 protein: CASSWGTGHLSYEQYF.

The V call is TRBV29-1, the J call TRBJ2-3; TCRdb's D gene call, TRBD2, goes unchecked for lack of DNA. Germline V lookup: CDR1 SQVTM, CDR2 ANQGSEA. The CDR3 contains 16 residues. CDR3 amino acids: CSVVQGLAGGPSTQYF.

This chain uses TRBV9 with TRBJ1-1; TCRdb's D call, TRBD1, is unchecked because there is no DNA. The V gene's germline CDR1 is SGDLS and CDR2 YYNGEE. The CDR3 extends over 15 amino acids. CDR3: CASSVGQGSNTEAFF.

CDR3 sequence reads: CASTQGAFAKNIQYF. V gene TRBV2 combines with J gene TRBJ2-4; with no DNA, the TCRdb D assignment of TRBD1 cannot be verified. The CDR3 length is 15 residues. Germline CDR1 is SNHLY and CDR2 is FYNNEI.

The V gene is TRBV3-1, the J gene TRBJ2-4; with no DNA, the TCRdb D assignment of TRBD2 cannot be verified. CDR1 LGHDT and CDR2 YNNKEL come from the germline V gene (reference sequence). The CDR3 consists of 20 residues. The chain's CDR3 is CASSQDTLGGAGGPIDIQYF.

V gene TRBV6-1 combines with J gene TRBJ2-1. This CDR3 is 11 amino acids long. The germline V gene has CDR1 MNHNS and CDR2 SASEGT. CDR3 protein: CASRMAIEQFF.

The V gene is TRBV29-1, the J gene TRBJ1-1. The CDR3 contains 13 residues. The germline V gene encodes CDR1 SQVTM and CDR2 ANQGSEA. CDR3 sequence reads: CSSRRPMNTEAFF.

CDR3 protein: CASSLPGQGATGELFF. This chain uses TRBV5-1 with TRBJ2-2; there is no DNA to check the TCRdb D call of TRBD1. The CDR3 totals 16 residues. Germline V lookup: CDR1 SGHRS, CDR2 YFSETQ.

This chain joins TRBV2 and TRBJ1-3; TCRdb selects TRBD1, and the lack of DNA leaves this call unchecked. The CDR3 totals 13 residues. The germline CDR1 and CDR2 sequences are SNHLY and FYNNEI. The CDR3 loop reads CASTVTGLNTIYF.

This chain joins TRBV14 and TRBJ2-1. This CDR3 is built from 14 residues. Germline CDR1 is SGHDN and CDR2 is FVKESK. CDR3 loop: CASSPPWPYNEQFF. The full variable domain, in which reference TRBV14 and TRBJ2-1 provide the parts outside the CDR3, is EAGVTQFPSHSVIEKGQTVTLRCDPISGHDNLYWYRRVMGKEIKFLLHFVKESKQDESGMPNNRFLAERTGGTYSTLKVQPAELEDSGVYFCASSPPWPYNEQFFGPGTRLTVL.

The J gene is TRBJ2-3, the V gene TRBV29-1; TCRdb returns TRBD1, unconfirmable since there is no DNA. The CDR3 extends over 11 amino acids. Germline CDR1 SQVTM, CDR2 ANQGSEA. CDR3 loop: CSEDRGGSQYF.

This chain uses TRBV7-2 with TRBJ2-1; with no DNA, the TCRdb D assignment of TRBD2 cannot be verified. The CDR3 totals 17 residues. Germline V gene lookup returns CDR1 SGHTA and CDR2 FQGNSA. Here the CDR3 reads CASSSGLANSPYNEQFF.

This chain uses TRBV5-1 with TRBJ1-5; TCRdb's assignment of TRBD1 cannot be checked, as there is no DNA. Germline CDR1 SGHRS, CDR2 YFSETQ. The CDR3 is 14 amino acids. The CDR3 loop is CASSPMGGNQPQHF.

The CDR3 here is CASSSQTALNEQFF. The chain combines TRBV5-1 with TRBJ2-1. CDR3 length equals 14 residues. Germline V gene data show CDR1 as SGHRS and CDR2 as YFSETQ.

The V call is TRBV29-1, the J call TRBJ1-2; TCRdb returns TRBD1, unconfirmable since there is no DNA. The CDR3 sequence is 17 residues long. Germline assignment: CDR1 SQVTM and CDR2 ANQGSEA. The CDR3 loop is CSVVVTWDSSSNYGYTF. Full variable domain (missing parts from reference TRBV29-1 and TRBJ1-2): SAVISQKPSRDICQRGTSLTIQCQVDSQVTMMFWYRQQPGQSLTLIATANQGSEATYESGFVIDKFPISRPNLTFSTLTVSNMSPEDSSIYLCSVVVTWDSSSNYGYTFGSGTRLTVV.

The chain combines TRBV9 with TRBJ2-3; the TCRdb call, TRBD2, lacks DNA for checking. From germline, CDR1 is SGDLS and CDR2 YYNGEE. This CDR3 region has 17 residues. This CDR3 is CASSYTHSGSGLDTQYF.

The V and J genes are TRBV12-3 or TRBV12-4 and TRBJ2-2. This CDR3 spans 16 amino acids. This CDR3 is CASSLAGGVNTGELFF.

The chain has TRBV2 and TRBJ2-1; TCRdb's D call of TRBD2 is untestable without DNA. In germline, CDR1 is SNHLY, CDR2 FYNNEI. The CDR3 is 14 residues long. The CDR3 here is CASQRESANNEQFF. The variable domain in full, completed from reference TRBV2 and TRBJ2-1, reads EPEVTQTPSHQVTQMGQEVILRCVPISNHLYFYWYRQILGQKVEFLVSFYNNEISEKSEIFDDQFSVERPDGSNFTLKIRSTKLEDSAMYFCASQRESANNEQFFGPGTRLTVL.

This chain connects TRBV12-3 or TRBV12-4 to TRBJ2-1; TCRdb selects TRBD2, and the lack of DNA leaves this call unchecked. This CDR3 is built from 14 residues. The CDR3 sequence: CASSRTSGSGEQFF.

The chain joins TRBV5-1 to TRBJ1-1. Germline V gene data show CDR1 as SGHRS and CDR2 as YFSETQ. This CDR3 comprises 14 residues. CDR3 amino acids: CASSLVLDGTEAFF.